The T cell receptor beta chain under discussion was sequenced for a study of T cell changes during pregnancy in multiple sclerosis. Sequenced by immunoSEQ multiplex PCR; TCRdb stores in-frame clones only, minus some. The sample consists of some 60,000 clones, about 87% of them appearing once. Germline-derived CDR1 and CDR2 are MNHEY and SMNVEV (reference sequence). With V trimmed by 6 bases and J by 4 bases, 10 bases remained unmatched. This CDR3 is 16 amino acids long. The sample consisted of peripheral blood from another person, used as feeder cells. The J gene is TRBJ2-2, the V gene TRBV27; TRBD1 aligns across 8 bases. The TCR comes from a human donor whose cells served as feeder cells for cultures in a pregnancy study. The CDR3 nucleotides are TGTGCCAGCAGGGGGGGACAGGTCGCGGGCACCGGGGAGCTGTTTTTT. Translated: CASRGGQVAGTGELFF.